Shown below are 26 T cell receptor beta chains from a single sample sequenced in a study of T-cell memory formation after mild COVID-19. TCRdb re-called the 5' RACE reads through MiXCR, storing one row per CDR3 protein. The sample includes approximately 500,000 distinct CDR3 sequences, about 23% of them seen just once. Sequencing was performed on PBMCs or a T cell subset sorted from them (not recorded which). The receptors were sampled from an adult woman who had mild COVID-19 (a few samples of this study predate the infection). Cell type and time point are not known.

The V gene is TRBV7-2, the J gene TRBJ1-2; D not resolved. V shed 4 bases and J shed 4 bases, with 7 bases lying between them. The CDR3 sequence is 12 residues long. The V gene's germline CDR1 is SGHTA and CDR2 FQGNSA. The CDR3 loop reads CASSYLVYGYTF. CDR3 DNA sequence: TGTGCCAGCAGCTATTTGGTCTATGGCTACACCTTC.

This rearrangement joins TRBV3-1 to TRBJ2-7; no reliable D call. This CDR3 comprises 12 residues. Germline CDR1 reads LGHDT; CDR2 reads YNNKEL (reference sequence). V lost 1 base and J 6 bases, leaving 7 bases between the germline ends. As DNA, the CDR3 is TGTGCCAGCAGCCAAGGGGTAACCGAGCAGTACTTC. This gives the protein CASSQGVTEQYF.

This clonotype was counted only a few times. V gene TRBV12-3 or TRBV12-4 combines with J gene TRBJ2-7, with 8 bases identical to TRBD2. J gave up 1 base and V 3 bases, and 2 bases lay outside the gene matches. The CDR3 totals 14 residues. Here the CDR3 reads CASSFGGESYEQYF. In DNA, the CDR3 is TGTGCCAGCAGTTTCGGGGGGGAATCCTACGAGCAGTACTTC.

There are a few counts of this clonotype. CDR3 in amino acids: CASIDRDISYEQYF. The CDR3 DNA sequence: TGTGCCAGCATAGACCGGGACATATCCTACGAGCAGTACTTC. This chain joins TRBV2 and TRBJ2-7, with a weak D call TRBD1 (6 bases). Germline-derived CDR1 and CDR2 are SNHLY and FYNNEI. V gave up 7 bases and J gave up 1 base, with 14 bases separating them. The CDR3 is made up of 14 amino acids.

This clonotype was counted once. The chain recombines TRBV2 with TRBJ2-1, with D perhaps matching TRBD2 (5 bases). Trimming removed 3 bases from V and 5 bases from J, with 14 bases in between. CDR1 and CDR2 from the germline V gene are SNHLY and FYNNEI. The CDR3 is made up of 15 amino acids. The CDR3 nucleotides are TGTGCCAGCAGTGATAGCGTCTTTGCTGACAATGAGCAGTTCTTC. Its translation: CASSDSVFADNEQFF.

The chain is built from TRBV5-1 and TRBJ2-7; D may be TRBD1 or TRBD2 (6 bases each). Trimming removed 2 bases from V and 6 bases from J, with 27 bases in between. The V gene's germline CDR1 is SGHRS and CDR2 YFSETQ. The CDR3 is made up of 18 amino acids. The CDR3 nucleotides are TGCGCCAGCAGCTTTAACGGAGGGCCTCCCCCCGGGGGCAGCGAGCAGTACTTC. Protein sequence: CASSFNGGPPPGGSEQYF.

V usage is TRBV7-9 and J usage is TRBJ2-5; TRBD1 agrees at 7 bases. Per germline, CDR1 SEHNR and CDR2 FQNEAQ (reference sequence). The CDR3 is 13 residues long. The V segment lost 4 bases and the J segment 5 bases; nucleotides outside the gene matches: 4. The CDR3 bases are TGTGCCAGCAGCTCCGACAGGGAGGAGACCCAGTACTTC. Translated: CASSSDREETQYF.

This clonotype was seen a handful of times. CDR3 nucleotides: TGCGCCAGCAGCCCAGGGGTTCCTGAGGGGCTGGTATCCTACGAGCAGTACTTC. Translating it yields CASSPGVPEGLVSYEQYF. V usage is TRBV4-1 and J usage is TRBJ2-7; possibly TRBD1 for D (6 bases). Between the trimmed V and J ends, which lost 4 bases and 1 base, there was a span of 23 bases. CDR1 is MGHRA and CDR2 is YSYEKL in the germline V gene. The CDR3 is 18 residues long.

This clonotype occurred many times. Sequence at one end of the junction differs from germline and may be a read error. The V and J genes are TRBV5-1 and TRBJ2-2; TRBD1 is a possible D gene (6 bases). This CDR3 has 13 amino acids. CDR1 and CDR2 (germline): SGHRS, YFSETQ. CDR3 sequence reads: CASSLQGTGELFF. CDR3 sequence (DNA): TGTGCCAGCAGCCTACAGGGTACCGGGGAGCTGTTTTTT.

This clonotype has only a few counts. The chain carries TRBV20-1 and TRBJ2-7, with unresolved D. The V gene lost 5 bases and the J gene lost 2 bases, with 16 bases spanning the gap. Per germline, CDR1 DFQATT and CDR2 SNEGSKA (reference sequence). This CDR3 has 14 residues. The CDR3 DNA sequence: TGCAGTGCTGGGTCCCGTAACAGAGCCTACGAGCAGTACTTC. It is translated as CSAGSRNRAYEQYF.

The rearrangement links TRBV14 to TRBJ2-6; tentatively, D is TRBD1 (5 bases). The V end was cut by 1 base, the J end by 2 bases, with 9 bases between. Germline V gene data show CDR1 as SGHDN and CDR2 as FVKESK. The CDR3 has 16 amino acids. CDR3 residues: CASSQARVAGANVLTF. CDR3 sequence (DNA): TGTGCCAGCAGCCAAGCCAGGGTTGCTGGGGCCAACGTCCTGACTTTC.

The chain couples TRBV7-2 to TRBJ2-7; tentatively, D is TRBD1 (5 bases). The V end lost 0 bases, the J end lost 5 bases, and 8 bases lay between the germline ends. CDR1 is SGHTA and CDR2 is FQGNSA in the germline V gene. CDR3 length: 13 residues. The CDR3 here is CASSLAIGDEQYF. CDR3 coding DNA: TGTGCCAGCAGCTTAGCCATAGGGGACGAGCAGTACTTC.

There are a few counts of this clonotype. The CDR3 sequence is CASSPANGGGDTDTQYF. DNA for the CDR3: TGTGCCAGCAGCCCGGCGAATGGCGGGGGGGACACAGATACGCAGTATTTT. V and J are TRBV12-3 or TRBV12-4 and TRBJ2-3, with 9 bases that match TRBD2. With 6 bases clipped from V and 2 bases from J, the junction kept 12 bases outside the gene matches. This CDR3 is built from 17 residues.

The chain joins TRBV7-3 to TRBJ2-1, with 10 nucleotides matching TRBD2. Germline V CDR1 and CDR2: SGHTA, FQGTGA. The V segment lost 2 bases and the J segment 5 bases; nucleotides outside the gene matches: 3. This CDR3 is built from 15 residues. The CDR3 DNA follows: TGTGCCAGCAGCTTATCTAGCGGGAGTAACAATGAGCAGTTCTTC. The encoded protein is CASSLSSGSNNEQFF.

Only a few counts were recorded for this clonotype. CDR3 loop: CASVLGSEQYF. As DNA, the CDR3 is TGTGCCAGCGTATTAGGCTCCGAGCAGTACTTC. The V gene is TRBV12-3 or TRBV12-4, the J gene TRBJ2-7; D is undetermined. This CDR3 comprises 11 residues. Trimming cost V 8 bases and J 6 bases, with 11 bases left between them.

This chain links TRBV7-2 with TRBJ1-1; D is undetermined. The CDR3 totals 16 residues. The germline V and J ends were trimmed by 1 base and 1 base, with 13 bases remaining between them. The germline V gene encodes CDR1 SGHTA and CDR2 FQGNSA. CDR3 bases: TGTGCCAGCAGCTTAGTTCTTCAGGCGAGGAACACTGAAGCTTTCTTT. It translates to CASSLVLQARNTEAFF.

Many counts were recorded for this clonotype. The rearrangement links TRBV12-3 or TRBV12-4 to TRBJ2-7; D is perhaps TRBD1 (5 bases). The CDR3 extends over 14 amino acids. With 0 bases removed from V and 4 bases from J, the gap between germline ends came to 10 bases. The chain's CDR3 is CASSLAGARYEQYF. As DNA, the CDR3 is TGTGCCAGCAGTTTAGCAGGGGCAAGGTACGAGCAGTACTTC.

The chain is built from TRBV7-2 and TRBJ2-2; D ambiguous. The length of the CDR3 is 13 residues. Per germline, CDR1 SGHTA and CDR2 FQGNSA. Between the trimmed V and J ends, which lost 3 bases and 5 bases, there was a span of 7 bases. CDR3 in amino acids: CASSLTQTGELFF. CDR3 nucleotides: TGTGCCAGCAGCTTGACCCAGACCGGGGAGCTGTTTTTT. The variable domain in full, completed from reference TRBV7-2 and TRBJ2-2, reads GAGVSQSPSNKVTEKGKDVELRCDPISGHTALYWYRQSLGQGLEFLIYFQGNSAPDKSGLPSDRFSAERTGGSVSTLTIQRTQQEDSAVYLCASSLTQTGELFFGEGSRLTVL.

This chain connects TRBV7-6 to TRBJ2-1, with TRBD2 as a possible D gene (6 bases). The CDR3 sequence is 14 residues long. Per the germline V gene, CDR1 is SGHVS and CDR2 is FNYEAQ. Trimming cost V 3 bases and J 5 bases, with 11 bases left between them. The CDR3 DNA reads as TGTGCCAGCAGCTTCGGGGGTTCCCACAATGAGCAGTTCTTC. Its protein product is CASSFGGSHNEQFF.

J is TRBJ1-6 and V is TRBV27, with unresolved D. V lost 3 bases and J lost 0, with 15 bases in between. CDR1 is MNHEY, CDR2 SMNVEV, per germline (reference sequence). This CDR3 has 18 amino acids. The CDR3 loop reads CASSFLGRGSSYNSPLHF. DNA for the CDR3: TGTGCCAGCAGTTTCCTTGGTCGGGGTAGCTCCTATAATTCACCCCTCCACTTT.

This sequence joins TRBV6-2 or TRBV6-3 and TRBJ2-7, with D tentatively TRBD1 (5 bases). Looked up from germline, CDR1 is MNHEY and CDR2 is SVGEGT. CDR3 length: 17 amino acids. Trimming stripped 0 bases from V and 5 bases from J, with 20 bases between. The chain's CDR3 is CASSYSSTGTSSNEQYF. Here the CDR3 DNA reads TGTGCCAGCAGTTACTCGAGTACAGGTACATCCTCTAACGAGCAGTACTTC.

V is TRBV7-2 and J is TRBJ1-1; unclear D gene. Trimming pared 2 bases from V and 5 bases from J, leaving 15 bases between. Germline V gene lookup returns CDR1 SGHTA and CDR2 FQGNSA. The CDR3 runs 15 residues. The CDR3 here is CASSLWSPNGTEAFF. CDR3 bases: TGTGCCAGCAGCTTATGGTCCCCGAATGGGACTGAAGCTTTCTTT.

V and J are TRBV2 and TRBJ2-3; TRBD1 matches at 8 bases. The CDR3 extends over 15 amino acids. The V and J ends lost 1 base and 3 bases, in that order; junction bases with no gene match: 3. Germline V gene lookup returns CDR1 SNHLY and CDR2 FYNNEI. CDR3 residues: CASSEGRGQTDTQYF. In DNA form, the CDR3 reads TGTGCCAGCAGTGAAGGCAGGGGGCAAACAGATACGCAGTATTTT.

V usage is TRBV28 and J usage is TRBJ2-3; the D is unclear. The CDR3 has 13 residues. V lost 8 bases, J lost 2 bases, and 11 bases lay in between. Germline V gene sequence: CDR1 MDHEN, CDR2 SYDVKM. CDR3 sequence reads: CASGADYTDTQYF. The CDR3 bases are TGTGCCAGCGGTGCAGATTACACAGATACGCAGTATTTT. The full variable domain, completed using reference TRBV28 and TRBJ2-3, is DVKVTQSSRYLVKRTGEKVFLECVQDMDHENMFWYRQDPGLGLRLIYFSYDVKMKEKGDIPEGYSVSREKKERFSLILESASTNQTSMYLCASGADYTDTQYFGPGTRLTVL.

V and J are TRBV7-9 and TRBJ1-1; the D gene is possibly TRBD1 (6 bases). Germline CDR1 SEHNR, CDR2 FQNEAQ (reference sequence). The V and J ends lost 1 base and 7 bases respectively, with 10 bases between them. The CDR3 has 13 amino acids. The chain's CDR3 is CASSLVAGDEAFF. The DNA of the CDR3 is TGTGCCAGCAGCTTAGTGGCAGGGGATGAAGCTTTCTTT. The full variable domain, its missing parts supplied by reference TRBV7-9 and TRBJ1-1, is DTGVSQNPRHKITKRGQNVTFRCDPISEHNRLYWYRQTLGQGPEFLTYFQNEAQLEKSRLLSDRFSAERPKGSFSTLEIQRTEQGDSAMYLCASSLVAGDEAFFGQGTRLTVV.

This clonotype has only one observation. This chain connects TRBV10-3 to TRBJ2-1, with D perhaps TRBD2 (5 bases). The CDR3 has 13 amino acids. The V and J ends lost 6 bases and 9 bases respectively, with 15 bases between them. Germline lookup yields CDR1 ENHRY and CDR2 SYGVKD. CDR3 nucleotide sequence: TGTGCCATCAGACTAGTCAGCCGATCTGAGCAGTTCTTC. Amino acid sequence: CAIRLVSRSEQFF.